A selection of T cell receptor beta chains follows, all from one sample in a study of CXCR3-negative and CXCR3-positive naive CD8 T cells. TCRdb re-called the 5' RACE reads and catalogs CDR3 proteins one per entry, DNA excluded. This sample's table has 80,000 to 100,000 distinct CDR3 sequences. What was sequenced was naive CXCR3+ CD8+ T cells from blood. Receptors were obtained from a human donor in good health. Some clones in this sample may be carry-over from other donors' samples. Both conserved end residues are part of each CDR3. Fields, in order: CDR3 protein, J gene, V gene.

cdr3_aa: CASSQDPTRYNEQFF; j_call: TRBJ2-1; v_call: TRBV4-3
cdr3_aa: CASSQGQYYGYTF; j_call: TRBJ1-2; v_call: TRBV14
cdr3_aa: CATSGGERDTGELFF; j_call: TRBJ2-2; v_call: TRBV24-1
cdr3_aa: CSATDWDRAPDTQYF; j_call: TRBJ2-3; v_call: TRBV20-1
cdr3_aa: CASSFSQGAYEQYF; j_call: TRBJ2-7; v_call: TRBV5-5
cdr3_aa: CASSLSTGGDEQYF; j_call: TRBJ2-7; v_call: TRBV7-9
cdr3_aa: CASSRAYGTDTQYF; j_call: TRBJ2-3; v_call: TRBV7-2
cdr3_aa: CASSTQRASSYNEQFF; j_call: TRBJ2-1; v_call: TRBV7-6
cdr3_aa: CASSQATGKERSSPLHF; j_call: TRBJ1-6; v_call: TRBV4-1
cdr3_aa: CASSPITGGGYGTEAFF; j_call: TRBJ1-1; v_call: TRBV28
cdr3_aa: CASSLFSTGAYSNQPQHF; j_call: TRBJ1-5; v_call: TRBV27
cdr3_aa: CASGRVSGATNEKLFF; j_call: TRBJ1-4; v_call: TRBV3-1
cdr3_aa: CSAQGPRGYEQYF; j_call: TRBJ2-7; v_call: TRBV20-1
cdr3_aa: CASSAIQGENTEAFF; j_call: TRBJ1-1; v_call: TRBV7-9
cdr3_aa: CASSQDPRDGYHEQFF; j_call: TRBJ2-1; v_call: TRBV14
cdr3_aa: CASSLGLAGPYEQYF; j_call: TRBJ2-7; v_call: TRBV12-3/TRBV12-4
cdr3_aa: CASSLVRDSFEAFF; j_call: TRBJ1-1; v_call: TRBV28
cdr3_aa: CASSYGQGVYEQYF; j_call: TRBJ2-7; v_call: TRBV6-5
cdr3_aa: CGGDDSVGNQPQHF; j_call: TRBJ1-5; v_call: TRBV20-1
cdr3_aa: CASSKVSGLSGANVLTF; j_call: TRBJ2-6; v_call: TRBV21-1
cdr3_aa: CASSQDPAGGLQETQYF; j_call: TRBJ2-5; v_call: TRBV4-3
cdr3_aa: CASSTLSRVGWTQYF; j_call: TRBJ2-5; v_call: TRBV28
cdr3_aa: CSARGEADNEQFF; j_call: TRBJ2-1; v_call: TRBV20-1
cdr3_aa: CASPGTSGSIDTGELFF; j_call: TRBJ2-2; v_call: TRBV21-1
cdr3_aa: CASSSGNTEAFF; j_call: TRBJ1-1; v_call: TRBV6-2/TRBV6-3
cdr3_aa: CASSQAGLSYEQYF; j_call: TRBJ2-7; v_call: TRBV4-3
cdr3_aa: CASRPPLKDIQETQYF; j_call: TRBJ2-5; v_call: TRBV12-2
cdr3_aa: CASSQLWDNKSGRISYNEQFF; j_call: TRBJ2-1; v_call: TRBV3-1
cdr3_aa: CASSLEAGGYEQYF; j_call: TRBJ2-7; v_call: TRBV5-1
cdr3_aa: CASSQGRDRTYEQYF; j_call: TRBJ2-7; v_call: TRBV4-1
cdr3_aa: CASSRTSLSGELFF; j_call: TRBJ2-2; v_call: TRBV7-6
cdr3_aa: CASSLIGPGGRSSYNEQFF; j_call: TRBJ2-1; v_call: TRBV7-3
cdr3_aa: CASSEPDSYNEQFF; j_call: TRBJ2-1; v_call: TRBV4-2
cdr3_aa: CASAAQGSANEQFF; j_call: TRBJ2-1; v_call: TRBV12-5
cdr3_aa: CSVDGDRVLETQYF; j_call: TRBJ2-5; v_call: TRBV29-1
cdr3_aa: CASSRGGTGFYEQYF; j_call: TRBJ2-7; v_call: TRBV4-1
cdr3_aa: CASSFAVPGQYF; j_call: TRBJ2-7; v_call: TRBV28
cdr3_aa: CSVDLFNWDRGRDGQFF; j_call: TRBJ2-1; v_call: TRBV29-1
cdr3_aa: CSVVPAGADTQYF; j_call: TRBJ2-3; v_call: TRBV29-1
cdr3_aa: CASRLGTGGRQPQHF; j_call: TRBJ1-5; v_call: TRBV28
cdr3_aa: CATLGTYPKYEQFF; j_call: TRBJ2-1; v_call: TRBV7-2
cdr3_aa: CASHSPADTQYF; j_call: TRBJ2-3; v_call: TRBV7-9
cdr3_aa: CASSFWGGGDTEAFF; j_call: TRBJ1-1; v_call: TRBV7-9
cdr3_aa: CASSSSGFTDTQYF; j_call: TRBJ2-3; v_call: TRBV7-9
cdr3_aa: CASSGTGETQYF; j_call: TRBJ2-5; v_call: TRBV2
cdr3_aa: CASSLAPLAGGGELFF; j_call: TRBJ2-2; v_call: TRBV7-8
cdr3_aa: CASSPYLDTEAFF; j_call: TRBJ1-1; v_call: TRBV5-1
cdr3_aa: CASSLESSENQPQHF; j_call: TRBJ1-5; v_call: TRBV7-9
cdr3_aa: CASSLYGGPEAFF; j_call: TRBJ1-1; v_call: TRBV18
cdr3_aa: CASSPKPSGRGLPQETQYF; j_call: TRBJ2-5; v_call: TRBV18
cdr3_aa: CASSPPSSYEQYF; j_call: TRBJ2-7; v_call: TRBV18
cdr3_aa: CARTKKRRVEYEQYF; j_call: TRBJ2-7; v_call: TRBV3-1
cdr3_aa: CASGRGGTYNEQFF; j_call: TRBJ2-1; v_call: TRBV27
cdr3_aa: CASSKGGDEQYF; j_call: TRBJ2-7; v_call: TRBV11-3
cdr3_aa: CASRGVAGGSYNEQFF; j_call: TRBJ2-1; v_call: TRBV2